The rows below give T cell receptor beta chains drawn from one sample of a study of blood T cell repertoires in COVID-19. Method: immunoSEQ multiplex PCR; TCRdb's copy keeps in-frame clones and lacks some. The repertoire consists of about 340,000 clones, with 87% occurring once and the leading ten covering about 6%. The material sequenced was peripheral blood. These receptors were taken from a woman aged 50 to 60 with COVID-19, enrolled during active disease. Each CDR3 is given without its conserved first and last residue. Each record gives: V gene, J gene, CDR3 protein.

>TRBV18|TRBJ2-1
ASSPGTGGLTEQF
>TRBV7-9|TRBJ1-2
ASSPRPGQGYLGGYT
>TRBV18|TRBJ1-6
ASSQQGYNNSPLH
>TRBV6-6|TRBJ1-5
ASSRQGASQPQH
>TRBV19|TRBJ1-5
ASIRGGGGNQPQH
>TRBV6-5|TRBJ2-2
ASTPLEASGELF
>TRBV18|TRBJ2-1
ASSPPLAGGNEQF
>TRBV7-3|TRBJ2-1
ASSLSGLAAYNEQF
>TRBV29-1|TRBJ2-7
SVGPRQGISGEQY
>TRBV5-1|TRBJ2-4
ASSPGRGAGGYIQY
>TRBV6-6|TRBJ2-1
ASSYGRGMYEQF
>TRBV6-5|TRBJ2-5
ASSLAGGETQY
>TRBV27|TRBJ2-3
ASSPTLVAGPQY
>TRBV30|TRBJ1-5
AWSVQTGVQPQH
>TRBV7-3|TRBJ2-1
ASSPVGLAEQF
>TRBV3-1/TRBV3-2|TRBJ1-2
ASTPRGRVNGYT
>TRBV5-1|TRBJ1-2
ASSFDRVNGYT
>TRBV19|TRBJ2-1
ASSIASGFEQF
>TRBV3-1/TRBV3-2|TRBJ2-1
ASSQVLAFASALNEQF
>TRBV6-5|TRBJ1-1
ASSRYRGRTEAF
>TRBV6-6|TRBJ1-1
ASSREAF
>TRBV5-1|TRBJ2-2
ASSPATSGISSEELF
>TRBV21-1|TRBJ1-1
ASSSPSAAGGTEAF
>TRBV3-1/TRBV3-2|TRBJ2-5
ASSHNQETQY
>TRBV7-8|TRBJ1-2
ASSQRTEIGGYT
>TRBV24-1|TRBJ2-5
AIGGVQETQY
>TRBV28|TRBJ1-2
ASSLNRGFVYT
>TRBV27|TRBJ1-3
ASSIRWDRVDTIY
>TRBV4-1|TRBJ2-7
ASSQERREWGFEQY
>TRBV20-1|TRBJ2-1
SANHNEQF
>TRBV15|TRBJ1-1
ATSRGGGNTEAF
>TRBV28|TRBJ2-4
ASSNSLAGGPGNIQY
>TRBV6-6|TRBJ2-3
ASSLKPRTRGPTDTQY
>TRBV19|TRBJ2-1
ASSPTGLAGYNEQF
>TRBV29-1|TRBJ2-7
SVVGGQGADEQY
>TRBV30|TRBJ1-2
AAWEGVYGYT
>TRBV5-1|TRBJ2-1
ASSLLAGGPGEQF
>TRBV7-2|TRBJ1-1
ASSLLGTANTEAF
>TRBV5-6|TRBJ2-5
ASSLVGLGRGLETQY